The next 6 T cell receptor beta chains were all read from a single sample in a study of control samples from healthy donors and cancer patients. Sequencing was performed with immunoSEQ multiplex PCR; in TCRdb, only in-frame clones are kept and a portion is missing. This sample has some 150,000 clones; about 90% occur once, and the top ten carry roughly 3.2%. What was sequenced was blood. The source of these receptors is a man aged 25-40 years in good health.

The chain is built from TRBV5-1 and TRBJ1-2; D not certain. This CDR3 has 15 residues. The germline gives CDR1 SGHRS, CDR2 YFSETQ. V lost 4 bases, J lost 3 bases, and 16 bases lay in between. CDR3 bases: TGCGCCAGCAGCGACAACCCCCAGGCTCACTATGGCTACACCTTC. Its translation is CASSDNPQAHYGYTF.

The V call is TRBV18, the J call TRBJ1-4; 9 bases are a match to TRBD1. Germline lookup yields CDR1 KGHSH and CDR2 LQKENI. This CDR3 has 15 amino acids. V lost 2 bases and J lost 3; bases outside the gene matches: 1. CDR3: CASSPGDRANEKLFF. The CDR3 bases are TGTGCCAGCTCACCAGGGGACAGGGCTAATGAAAAACTGTTTTTT.

The chain combines TRBV19 with TRBJ2-3; D is undetermined. Germline V gene lookup returns CDR1 LNHDA and CDR2 SQIVND (reference sequence). V was pared by 1 base and J by 0 bases, with 8 bases between. The CDR3 covers 15 residues. CDR3 sequence reads: CASSIGQASTDTQYF. The CDR3 region has the DNA TGTGCCAGTAGTATAGGTCAGGCGAGCACAGATACGCAGTATTTT.

V gene TRBV6-1 combines with J gene TRBJ2-3, with TRBD2 identical over 11 bases. Trimming took 0 bases from V and 6 from J; bases not matched to a gene: 2. The germline V gene has CDR1 MNHNS and CDR2 SASEGT. The CDR3 is 15 residues long. CDR3 loop: CASSEASGGVDTQYF. The CDR3 DNA follows: TGTGCCAGCAGTGAAGCTAGCGGGGGGGTTGATACGCAGTATTTT.

The chain recombines TRBV18 with TRBJ2-3; D gene unclear. Germline V gives CDR1 KGHSH, CDR2 LQKENI. The CDR3 consists of 14 residues. V lost 3 bases and J lost 2, with 9 bases in between. The CDR3 DNA reads as TGTGCCAGCTCACCTAGCCAGGCCACAGATACGCAGTATTTT. This translates into CASSPSQATDTQYF.

This clone came up a few times. This chain connects TRBV7-2 to TRBJ1-5; possible D gene TRBD1, 5 bases. The germline V gene encodes CDR1 SGHTA and CDR2 FQGNSA. The V and J ends lost 2 bases and 1 base respectively, with 18 bases between them. This CDR3 is 18 amino acids long. The CDR3 nucleotides read TGTGCCAGCAGCTTATCTACGTCTGGGGGAAAAAGCAATCAGCCCCAGCATTTT. Residues: CASSLSTSGGKSNQPQHF.